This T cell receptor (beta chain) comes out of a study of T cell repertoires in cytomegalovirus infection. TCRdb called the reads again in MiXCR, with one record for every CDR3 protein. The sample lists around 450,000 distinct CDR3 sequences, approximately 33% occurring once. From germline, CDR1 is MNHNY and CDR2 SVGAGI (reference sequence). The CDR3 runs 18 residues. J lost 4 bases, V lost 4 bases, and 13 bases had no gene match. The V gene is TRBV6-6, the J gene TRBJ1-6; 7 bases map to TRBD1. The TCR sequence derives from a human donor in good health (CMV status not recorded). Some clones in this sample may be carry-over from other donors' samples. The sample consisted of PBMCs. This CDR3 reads CASSFQQGIMEYNSPLHF. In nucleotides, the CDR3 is TGTGCCAGCAGTTTCCAACAGGGGATCATGGAGTATAATTCACCCCTCCACTTT.